Listed here are 17 T cell receptor beta chains from one sample, sequenced in a study of cytomegalovirus exposure and HLA in healthy donors (dated by TCRdb to the late 2010s). The method was the immunoSEQ multiplex PCR assay. Entries here come from immuneACCESS through TCRdb and include only in-frame sequences with V and J called. Some clones fail to appear in such tables; in the studies checked, an unresolved V gene covers under half of the shortfall, and the cause of the remainder is unknown. In all, the sample holds 140,000 or so clones, and roughly 89% of those were seen once. Less than 5.5% of the sample is held by the ten biggest clonotypes. Sequenced sample: PBMCs. These receptors were collected from a man aged 18 to 30 in good health and CMV-seropositive.

The genes are TRBV5-4 and TRBJ1-1, with TRBD1 identical over 8 bases. The CDR3 is 15 residues long. The trim removed 5 bases at V and 4 bases at J, leaving 10 bases unmatched. Per germline, CDR1 SGHNT and CDR2 YYREEE (reference sequence). The CDR3: CASRNDRGRSTEAFF. The CDR3 DNA reads TGTGCCAGCAGAAATGACAGGGGCCGTAGCACTGAAGCTTTCTTT.

This chain links TRBV19 with TRBJ2-1, with 8 bases aligning to TRBD1. Trimming removed 5 bases from V and 5 bases from J; junction bases left unmatched: 11. Germline V CDR1 and CDR2: LNHDA, SQIVND (reference sequence). This CDR3 is 16 amino acids long. CDR3 amino acids: CASSARQGKTNNEQFF. The CDR3 DNA reads as TGTGCCAGTAGTGCCCGACAGGGGAAAACGAACAATGAGCAGTTCTTC.

The chain has TRBV29-1 and TRBJ2-7; 9 nucleotides align to TRBD1. This CDR3 spans 13 amino acids. V trimming: 4 bases; J trimming: 4 bases; junction bases outside the gene matches: 5. Germline V gene data show CDR1 as SQVTM and CDR2 as ANQGSEA. Here the CDR3 reads CSVVTDRGYEQYF. The CDR3 nucleotides are TGCAGCGTTGTTACCGACAGGGGGTACGAGCAGTACTTC.

The chain employs TRBV5-1 and TRBJ2-7; D may be TRBD2 (6 bases). V was cut by 4 bases and J by 5 bases, with 22 bases left in between. CDR1 and CDR2 (germline): SGHRS, YFSETQ. This CDR3 spans 16 amino acids. This CDR3 is CASSTQHGSPRNEQYF. The CDR3 DNA sequence: TGCGCCAGCAGCACACAGCACGGGAGTCCGAGAAACGAGCAGTACTTC.

The V gene is TRBV19, the J gene TRBJ1-2; 7 nucleotides line up with TRBD1. The CDR3 is 12 amino acids. The J segment lost 8 bases and the V segment lost 8 bases, leaving 8 bases of the junction unmatched. The germline V gene encodes CDR1 LNHDA and CDR2 SQIVND (reference sequence). The CDR3: CASGDREWGYTF. CDR3 nucleotide sequence: TGTGCCAGTGGTGACAGGGAATGGGGCTACACCTTC.

The gene calls are TRBV27 and TRBJ1-5, with D perhaps TRBD1 (6 bases). V was clipped by 5 bases and J by 4 bases, with 18 bases between them. This CDR3 contains 16 residues. In germline, CDR1 is MNHEY, CDR2 SMNVEV (reference sequence). The DNA of the CDR3 is TGTGCCAGCAGTCCGATGGACAGAGGGGCTAATCAGCCCCAGCATTTT. Protein: CASSPMDRGANQPQHF.

This clone was seen only a few times. The CDR3 here is CASSPISGGYNEQFF. The DNA of the CDR3 is TGCGCCAGCAGCCCTATCAGCGGGGGATACAATGAGCAGTTCTTC. The chain joins TRBV5-1 to TRBJ2-1; 8 bases align to TRBD2. With 4 bases clipped from V and 4 bases from J, the junction kept 7 bases outside the gene matches. The CDR3 has 15 amino acids. From germline, CDR1 is SGHRS and CDR2 YFSETQ.

The rearrangement joins TRBV5-8 to TRBJ1-2, with D perhaps TRBD1 (5 bases). Between the trimmed V and J ends, which lost 0 bases and 4 bases, there was a span of 13 bases. The CDR3 spans 15 residues. CDR1 is SGHTS, CDR2 YDEGEE, per germline. CDR3 loop: CASSLAETDIYGYTF. The CDR3 nucleotides are TGTGCCAGCAGCTTGGCGGAGACAGACATCTATGGCTACACCTTC.

The chain has TRBV5-4 and TRBJ2-5; TRBD1 matches 11 bases. CDR1 is SGHNT and CDR2 is YYREEE in the germline V gene (reference sequence). This CDR3 region has 15 residues. V dropped 4 bases and J dropped 7; count of bases not matched to a gene: 9. The DNA for the CDR3 is TGTGCCAGCAGCAAGGGGACAGGGGGGCCAACGACCCAGTACTTC. This translates into CASSKGTGGPTTQYF.

The chain employs TRBV19 and TRBJ1-5; D may be TRBD1 (6 bases). V was clipped by 9 bases and J by 0 bases, with 18 bases between them. CDR3 size: 16 residues. Germline lookup yields CDR1 LNHDA and CDR2 SQIVND (reference sequence). Here the CDR3 reads CASHGGGTNSNQPQHF. CDR3 bases: TGTGCCAGCCACGGGGGGGGCACAAATAGCAATCAGCCCCAGCATTTT.

J is TRBJ2-7 and V is TRBV5-4; D is perhaps TRBD2 (6 bases). V lost 4 bases and J lost 4, with 18 bases in between. CDR3 length equals 15 residues. Germline CDR1 reads SGHNT; CDR2 reads YYREEE (reference sequence). In DNA form, the CDR3 reads TGTGCCAGCAGCACCTTCGGGAGTAGGGGATACGAGCAGTACTTC. This codes for CASSTFGSRGYEQYF.

This chain connects TRBV11-2 to TRBJ1-3; TRBD1 matches at 7 bases. The trim removed 4 bases at V and 1 base at J, leaving 4 bases unmatched. The CDR3 spans 15 residues. From germline, CDR1 is SGHAT and CDR2 FQNNGV. The CDR3 is CASSSGTASGNTIYF. The CDR3 coding sequence is TGTGCCAGCAGCTCTGGGACAGCTTCTGGAAACACCATATATTTT.

This chain uses TRBV2 with TRBJ1-1, with 7 bases fitting TRBD1. The CDR3 loop spans 15 amino acids. In germline, CDR1 is SNHLY, CDR2 FYNNEI. V lost 8 bases, J lost 0 bases, and 9 bases stayed unmatched. The CDR3 reads CASRSTGQMNTEAFF. As DNA, the CDR3 is TGTGCCAGCCGCTCGACGGGACAGATGAACACTGAAGCTTTCTTT.

The rearrangement links TRBV5-1 to TRBJ1-1; D perhaps matches TRBD1 (6 bases). CDR3 length equals 14 residues. In germline, CDR1 is SGHRS, CDR2 YFSETQ. Trimming cost V 4 bases and J 1 base, with 11 bases left between them. The CDR3 protein is CASSLPGQNTEAFF. The CDR3 bases are TGCGCCAGCAGCCTACCGGGACAGAACACTGAAGCTTTCTTT.

The chain uses TRBV4-1 and TRBJ1-5; 8 bases align to TRBD1. This CDR3 has 15 amino acids. Germline assignment: CDR1 MGHRA and CDR2 YSYEKL. Losses at the gene ends were 5 bases for V and 0 bases for J; bases not matched to a gene: 3. The DNA of the CDR3 is TGCGCCAGCAGCACACAGGGGGTTAGCAATCAGCCCCAGCATTTT. As protein: CASSTQGVSNQPQHF.

The V gene is TRBV19, the J gene TRBJ2-1; 7 nucleotides line up with TRBD1. Germline V gene sequence: CDR1 LNHDA, CDR2 SQIVND (reference sequence). This CDR3 has 11 residues. V was pared by 9 bases and J by 10 bases, with 6 bases of the junction left unmatched. CDR3 sequence: CASETGSEQFF. The CDR3 DNA sequence: TGTGCCAGCGAGACAGGGAGCGAGCAGTTCTTC.

The V call is TRBV19, the J call TRBJ2-1, with 13 bases lining up with TRBD2. V gave up 1 base and J gave up 9 bases; unmatched junction bases: 6. Germline CDR1 is LNHDA and CDR2 is SQIVND (reference sequence). This CDR3 region has 16 residues. CDR3 sequence reads: CASSIVGLAGEGEQFF. CDR3 coding DNA: TGTGCCAGTAGTATAGTCGGACTAGCGGGAGAGGGTGAGCAGTTCTTC.